Below are 8 T cell receptor beta chains sequenced from a single sample in a study of cytomegalovirus exposure and HLA in healthy donors. Sequencing was performed with immunoSEQ multiplex PCR; in TCRdb, only in-frame clones are kept and a portion is missing. The repertoire holds about 57,000 clones, with around 89% as singletons. Sample: PBMCs. The receptor source for this set is a woman under 30 in good health and CMV-seronegative.

The chain links TRBV12-5 to TRBJ2-3; D not certain. Trimming removed 3 bases from V and 3 bases from J, with 10 bases in between. CDR1 and CDR2 (germline): LGHNT, FRNRAP. The CDR3 runs 14 residues. In DNA, the CDR3 is TGTGCTAGTGGTTTCAGGCTACAAACAGATACGCAGTATTTT. Translated: CASGFRLQTDTQYF.

A few counts support this clone. The chain links TRBV16 to TRBJ2-2; D is unresolved. V lost 2 bases and J lost 0, with 4 bases in between. Per germline, CDR1 KGHSY and CDR2 FQNENV. This CDR3 is built from 14 residues. CDR3 region: CASSQNTNTGELFF. DNA for the CDR3: TGTGCCAGCAGCCAAAACACGAACACCGGGGAGCTGTTTTTT. Drawing the rest from reference TRBV16 and TRBJ2-2, the complete variable domain is GEEVAQTPKHLVRGEGQKAKLYCAPIKGHSYVFWYQQVLKNEFKFLISFQNENVFDETGMPKERFSAKCLPNSPCSLEIQATKLEDSAVYFCASSQNTNTGELFFGEGSRLTVL.

The chain combines TRBV5-4 with TRBJ2-7, with 9 bases identical to TRBD2. J was trimmed by 0 bases and V by 4 bases; bases with no gene match: 11. The CDR3 totals 17 residues. Germline CDR1 is SGHNT and CDR2 is YYREEE (reference sequence). CDR3 region: CASSQDLTREGSYEQYF. CDR3 nucleotide sequence: TGTGCCAGCAGCCAAGATCTGACGCGGGAGGGCTCCTACGAGCAGTACTTC. Complete variable domain (other parts from reference TRBV5-4 and TRBJ2-7): ETGVTQSPTHLIKTRGQQVTLRCSSQSGHNTVSWYQQALGQGPQFIFQYYREEENGRGNFPPRFSGLQFPNYSSELNVNALELDDSALYLCASSQDLTREGSYEQYFGPGTRLTVT.

V usage is TRBV6-6 and J usage is TRBJ1-1; possible D gene TRBD1, 6 bases. The CDR3 consists of 11 residues. The ends were cut back, 2 bases at V and 10 bases at J, with 8 bases in the middle. CDR1 is MNHNY and CDR2 is SVGAGI in the germline V gene (reference sequence). The CDR3 is CASSYGRGAFF. As DNA, the CDR3 is TGTGCCAGCAGTTACGGCAGGGGAGCTTTCTTT.

V is TRBV27 and J is TRBJ2-3, with 13 bases matching TRBD2. After removal of 4 bases from V and 5 bases from J, the junction contained 6 bases not matched to a gene. Germline V gene lookup returns CDR1 MNHEY and CDR2 SMNVEV (reference sequence). The CDR3 has 16 residues. CDR3 region: CASSSGLAGVGDTQYF. Written as DNA, the CDR3 is TGTGCCAGCAGTTCCGGACTAGCGGGAGTTGGAGATACGCAGTATTTT.

This chain links TRBV7-7 with TRBJ2-2, with TRBD1 matching 7 bases. The germline CDR1 and CDR2 sequences are SSHAT and FNYEAQ (reference sequence). V lost 3 bases and J lost 3; bases outside the gene matches: 4. The CDR3 is 15 amino acids. The CDR3 region is CASSFGDRDTGELFF. DNA for the CDR3: TGTGCCAGCAGCTTTGGGGACAGAGACACCGGGGAGCTGTTTTTT.

In regard to this clone: At one boundary the junction diverges from the germline segment, which might be a read error. The chain couples TRBV7-7 to TRBJ2-3; 8 bases agree with TRBD2. The V gene's germline CDR1 is SSHAT and CDR2 FNYEAQ (reference sequence). This CDR3 has 14 amino acids. The CDR3 DNA is TGTGCCAGCAGCCTAGCGGGCAGCACAGATACGCAGTATTTT. Translated: CASSLAGSTDTQYF.

The chain links TRBV7-9 to TRBJ2-7, with D tentatively TRBD2 (6 bases). The CDR3 sequence is 15 residues long. The ends were cut back, 0 bases at V and 1 base at J, with 10 bases in the middle. Germline V gene data show CDR1 as SEHNR and CDR2 as FQNEAQ (reference sequence). The CDR3 DNA reads as TGTGCCAGCAGCTTAGCGGGAGGAACGTCCTACGAGCAGTACTTC. It codes for CASSLAGGTSYEQYF.